This is a list of T cell receptor beta chains from one sample in a study of T cells in Graves' hyperthyroidism and ophthalmopathy. Each CDR3 protein is one row after TCRdb ran MiXCR on the multiplex PCR reads. The sample has hundreds of thousands of distinct CDR3 sequences, 14% to 15% seen once. Specimen: blood. These receptors were collected from a man between 18 and 35 years old with Graves' ophthalmopathy. CDR3s include the opening cysteine and the closing phenylalanine or tryptophan. D genes are given only for firm matches. Where a row states a size, it is once, few, many or the class of an expanded clone; other rows omit it.

j_call d_call v_call clone_size cdr3_nt cdr3_aa
TRBJ2-1 - TRBV28 many TGTGCCAGCAGACCAGGGGGGGGAACCTCCTACAATGAGCAGTTCTTC CASRPGGGTSYNEQFF
TRBJ2-1 TRBD2 TRBV12-3/TRBV12-4 many TGTGCCAGCGGACCGGAGGGACTAGCAGAGAATGAGCAGTTCTTC CASGPEGLAENEQFF
TRBJ2-7 - TRBV18 - TGTGCCAGCTCACCAAGGGGCTACGGGCAGTACTTC CASSPRGYGQYF
TRBJ2-3 TRBD2 TRBV6-7 few TGTGCCAGCAGCCTTTCTAGCGGGGGGGCCGCGGATACGCAGTATTTT CASSLSSGGAADTQYF
TRBJ2-1 - TRBV20-1 many TGCAGTGCTAGGGGTGGACTGTCATCCTACAATGAGCAGTTCTTC CSARGGLSSYNEQFF
TRBJ1-5 - TRBV6-6 few TGTGCCAGCAGTTACTCACCTCGGCCTTATAGCAATCAGCCCCAGCATTTT CASSYSPRPYSNQPQHF
TRBJ2-7 TRBD2 TRBV11-2 - TGTGCCAGCAGCGGGACTAGCGGGAGTTCCGAGCAGTACTTC CASSGTSGSSEQYF
TRBJ2-7 - TRBV18 few TGTGCCAGCTCAGCATACGACGTCCCCCAAGAGCAGTACTTC CASSAYDVPQEQYF
TRBJ2-1 - TRBV5-1 many TGCGCCAGCAGCGATGGGGCTAGTGGGGGACACAATGAGCAGTTCTTC CASSDGASGGHNEQFF
TRBJ2-7 - TRBV6-6 many TGTGCCAGCAGTTACACAATCGGAGTAGGACTGAAGGTTCCCTACGAGCAGTACTTC CASSYTIGVGLKVPYEQYF
TRBJ2-7 TRBD1 TRBV12-5 few TGTGCTAGTGGTTTGGTACAGGGGGCGGTCGAGCAGTACTTC CASGLVQGAVEQYF
TRBJ2-3 TRBD2 TRBV27 many TGTGCCAGCAGGAAGGGAGACGGGAGGGCTAGCACAGATACGCAGTATTTT CASRKGDGRASTDTQYF
TRBJ2-1 TRBD2 TRBV7-9 many TGTGCCAGCAGCTTAACTAGCGGGGGGGACGAGCAGTTCTTC CASSLTSGGDEQFF
TRBJ2-1 TRBD2 TRBV30 few TGTGCCTGGGGCCCCCCGCCGTCCAGCGGGAGGGGGTATGAGCAGTTCTTC CAWGPPPSSGRGYEQFF
TRBJ2-1 - TRBV5-1 many TGCGCCAGCACCGCAGAGGTCTCCTACAATGAGCAGTTCTTC CASTAEVSYNEQFF
TRBJ2-1 - TRBV6-5 many TGTGCCAGCAGTTACCGGGCCCTGTGGAGGAACAATGAGCAGTTCTTC CASSYRALWRNNEQFF
TRBJ1-1 - TRBV20-1 many TGCAGTGCTAGTTCATCCTCTGAAGCTTTCTTT CSASSSSEAFF
TRBJ1-2 - TRBV3-1 many TGTGCCAGCAGCCAAGAGACCACCGCCTTTGGGGGCTACACCTTC CASSQETTAFGGYTF
TRBJ2-7 TRBD2 TRBV11-2 many TGTGCCAGCAGCTCCCTCCGGGGGGCCTACGAGCAGTACTTC CASSSLRGAYEQYF
TRBJ2-3 TRBD1 TRBV7-8 many TGTGCCAGTGGGACAGCTAGCACAGATACGCAGTATTTT CASGTASTDTQYF
TRBJ2-7 - TRBV6-1 - TGTGCCAGTCTTCGTAGGGCGGTTTCCTACGAGCAGTACTTC CASLRRAVSYEQYF
TRBJ2-1 TRBD2 TRBV13 - TGTGCCAGCAGCTTTTTTTTCCGGACTAGCGGGAGCAGGGTCAATGAGCAGTTCTTC CASSFFFRTSGSRVNEQFF
TRBJ2-2 - TRBV3-1 - TGTGCCAGCAGCCAAGAGGGATTGGTGAACACCGGGGAGCTGTTTTTT CASSQEGLVNTGELFF
TRBJ1-1 - TRBV2 - TGTGCCAGCAGGGCCGGGACCGGTAACACTGAAGCTTTCTTT CASRAGTGNTEAFF
TRBJ2-5 - TRBV4-1 few TGCGCCAGCAGCCGCGCTCAGAGGGGGGGCGGACGGGAGACCCAGTACTTC CASSRAQRGGGRETQYF
TRBJ2-6 TRBD1 TRBV10-3 few TGTGCCATCAACCAGGGGGCGCTTGGGGCCAACGTCCTGACTTTC CAINQGALGANVLTF
TRBJ2-5 TRBD2 TRBV11-2 many TGTGCCAGCAGCCAAGGGACTAGCCGGGAGACCCAGTACTTC CASSQGTSRETQYF
TRBJ2-7 TRBD2 TRBV4-1 many TGCGCCAGCAGCCAAGATCCGATCGCGGGGGTGCGCGAGCAGTACTTC CASSQDPIAGVREQYF
TRBJ1-2 TRBD1 TRBV28 many TGTGCCAGTCGTACAGGGGGCTATGGCTACACCTTC CASRTGGYGYTF
TRBJ2-3 - TRBV4-1 - TGCGCCAGCAGCCCGGCGGCCCGAGATACGCAGTATTTT CASSPAARDTQYF
TRBJ2-2 - TRBV11-2 many TGTGCCAGCAGCTTACTTAAGAGGGGGGGAACCGGGGAGCTGTTTTTT CASSLLKRGGTGELFF
TRBJ2-7 TRBD2 TRBV30 many TGTGCCTGGAGCTGGACTAGGCTCAACGAGCAGTACTTC CAWSWTRLNEQYF
TRBJ2-1 TRBD2 TRBV7-3 many TGTGCCAGCAGTCCGACTAGCGCAAGCTTACATGAGCAGTTCTTC CASSPTSASLHEQFF
TRBJ1-1 TRBD1 TRBV5-1 many TGCGCCAGCAGCTCGAGGACAGGGCGGAACACTGAAGCTTTCTTT CASSSRTGRNTEAFF
TRBJ2-7 - TRBV27 - TGTGCCAGCAGTCCTCTGGGACCTAGAGGGCCCTACGAGCAGTACTTC CASSPLGPRGPYEQYF
TRBJ1-2 TRBD1 TRBV10-3 many TGTGCCATCAGATCGGGACAGGGAAGGGGCTATGGCTACACCTTC CAIRSGQGRGYGYTF
TRBJ2-3 - TRBV5-1 few TGCGCCAGCAGCAGACAGGATTACACAGATACGCAGTATTTT CASSRQDYTDTQYF
TRBJ2-1 - TRBV6-5 many TGTGCCAGCAGTTACTCGCGTAGGACCCACAATGAGCAGTTCTTC CASSYSRRTHNEQFF
TRBJ2-1 - TRBV9 many TGTGCCAGCAGCGTTGCCCAGGGTGGTGAGCAGTTCTTC CASSVAQGGEQFF
TRBJ2-3 TRBD2 TRBV11-2 few TGTGCCAGCAGCTCCGGCCAGGGGGCTAGCGGGAGTTATCGTGCAGATACGCAGTATTTT CASSSGQGASGSYRADTQYF
TRBJ2-5 - TRBV9 - TGTGCCAGCAGCGTAATGGAGACCGTTCAAGAGACCCAGTACTTC CASSVMETVQETQYF
TRBJ1-2 - TRBV30 many TGTGCCTGGAGTTCTAGGGGGGATGGCTACACCTTC CAWSSRGDGYTF
TRBJ1-4 TRBD1 TRBV2 many TGTGCCAGCAGCCAGACAGGGGTATATGAAAAACTGTTTTTT CASSQTGVYEKLFF
TRBJ2-1 TRBD1 TRBV3-1 many TGTGCCAGCAGCCAAGGACGACAGGGCTACCGAAGGGCATACAATGAGCAGTTCTTC CASSQGRQGYRRAYNEQFF
TRBJ2-3 TRBD1 TRBV11-3 many TGTGCCAGCAGCTTGGGACAGGCTACGCAGTATTTT CASSLGQATQYF
TRBJ1-5 TRBD1 TRBV11-1 - TGTGCCAGCTCGGGACAGGCAATCGGAAATAGCAATCAGCCCCAGCATTTT CASSGQAIGNSNQPQHF
TRBJ2-3 TRBD1 TRBV6-2/TRBV6-3 many TGTGCCAGCAGTAACCGGGACAGAAGCACAGATACGCAGTATTTT CASSNRDRSTDTQYF
TRBJ1-1 - TRBV20-1 - TGCAGTGCCCTGGGGCCAAAAAGGGGTAACACTGAAGCTTTCTTT CSALGPKRGNTEAFF
TRBJ1-4 - TRBV7-2 many TGTGCCAGCAGCTTGGGGCCTCCCTGGGGAAGTGAAAAACTGTTTTTT CASSLGPPWGSEKLFF
TRBJ1-2 - TRBV18 once TGTGCCAGCTCACCGGCCGCCGGGGTAGGGTATGGCTACACCTTC CASSPAAGVGYGYTF
TRBJ2-5 - TRBV20-1 many TGCAGTGCTAGATTGTCTAACCAGGGTGAGACCCAGTACTTC CSARLSNQGETQYF
TRBJ2-5 - TRBV24-1 many TGTGCCACCAGTGATTTAAAGGGCCGAGGGGGGACCCAGTACTTC CATSDLKGRGGTQYF
TRBJ2-3 - TRBV24-1 many TGTGCCACCAGTGGTCCGGGACACCGGACAGATACGCAGTATTTT CATSGPGHRTDTQYF
TRBJ2-7 - TRBV2 many TGTGCCAGCAGTGACCCGGGCTCACCTACGAGCAGCCGGGAGCAGTACTTC CASSDPGSPTSSREQYF
TRBJ1-6 TRBD1 TRBV3-1 many TGTGCCAGCAGCCAGCGGGACAGGAATTCACCCCTCCACTTT CASSQRDRNSPLHF
TRBJ2-6 - TRBV2 - TGTGCCAGCAGTGAGAACTCTGGGGCCAACGTCCTGACTTTC CASSENSGANVLTF